The clone carrying this T cell receptor beta chain was recorded at least ten times. Antigen: not known. The entry originates in a study of T-cell memory formation after mild COVID-19. Study results and caveats: Still unconfirmed is whether the second-wave clones peaking on day 37 recognized SARS-CoV-2. The main location of contracting CD4+ clones was CM and EM, and that of contracting CD8+ clones was EMRA.

Germline CDR1 is SGHRS and CDR2 is YFSETQ. The CDR3 covers 14 residues. V was trimmed by 1 base and J by 4 bases, leaving 8 bases between them. TCRdb processed the 5' RACE reads anew with MiXCR; each CDR3 protein has one entry. Among 30,000 to 50,000 distinct CDR3 sequences, around 6.1% were seen once, and the ten largest hold under 0.85%. Sequencing used PBMCs or a T cell subset sorted from them (not recorded which). This sequence originates from an adult who had mild COVID-19 (a few samples of this study predate the infection). Cell type and time point are not known. This chain joins TRBV5-1 and TRBJ2-2, with D perhaps matching TRBD1 (6 bases). CDR3 amino acids: CASSLQGITGELFF. DNA of the CDR3: TGCGCCAGCAGCTTGCAGGGGATCACCGGGGAGCTGTTTTTT.